This T cell receptor (beta chain) was sequenced for a study of beta chain features in type 1 diabetes. Trimming cost V 4 bases and J 2 bases; bases outside gene matches: 10. The CDR3 sequence is 17 residues long. CDR1 is SQVTM and CDR2 is ANQGSEA in the germline V gene. Reverse transcribing all isolated RNA meant expressed TCRB transcripts were sequenced. Only in-frame clones appear in the TCRdb table, and some are missing; sequencing was by immunoSEQ multiplex PCR. The data show about 220,000 clones, roughly a tenth seen once. A CD45RO/CCR7/CD25/CD127/CD95/CD27 panel sorted naive, central memory, regulatory and stem cell-like memory CD4+ cells. Each sorted population was over 98% pure.

Sequenced sample: central memory CD4+ T cells from blood. J is TRBJ2-1 and V is TRBV29-1; 11 bases align to TRBD2. The clonotype originates from a man between 18 and 35 years old in good health. The DNA of the CDR3 is TGCAGCGTTGGTGTTCCTAGCGGGAGGCCGGCCTACAATGAGCAGTTCTTC. It translates to CSVGVPSGRPAYNEQFF.